A selection of T cell receptor beta chains follows, all from one sample in a study of early T cells in non-severe SARS-CoV-2 infection. TCRdb reprocessed the 5' RACE reads with MiXCR, giving one entry per CDR3 protein. The table includes some 55,000 distinct CDR3 sequences, over 9.5% detected once. The sample comprised whole blood. Source of these receptors: an adult who was a healthcare worker with PCR-confirmed SARS-CoV-2 infection or an uninfected control (not recorded which). Both conserved end residues are part of each CDR3. D genes are given only for firm matches. Clone size, where shown, is once, few, many, or a class for clones that have expanded.

TRBJ1-5 NA few 15 TRBV24-1 TGTGCCACCAGTGAGGGTCCCAGTAGCAATCAGCCCCAGCATTTT CATSEGPSSNQPQHF
TRBJ2-3 TRBD1 NA 15 TRBV11-3 TGTGCCAGCAGCACCAATCGACAGGGGGCGGATACGCAGTATTTT CASSTNRQGADTQYF
TRBJ2-3 NA few 13 TRBV28 TGTGCCAGCAGTTTTGAAGGAGGAGATACGCAGTATTTT CASSFEGGDTQYF
TRBJ1-6 TRBD1 many 16 TRBV27 TGTGCCAGCAGTACCCGGGACAGGGGGCGGAATTCACCCCTCCACTTT CASSTRDRGRNSPLHF
TRBJ2-1 TRBD1 many 20 TRBV24-1 TGTGCCACCAGTGACGAGGCAGGGGGCGCCCAGGGTGCGTCCTACAATGAGCAGTTCTTC CATSDEAGGAQGASYNEQFF
TRBJ1-6 NA NA 16 TRBV20-1 TGCAGTGCTAGACAGGACTCCTCCTCCTATAATTCACCCCTCCACTTT CSARQDSSSYNSPLHF
TRBJ1-2 TRBD1 many 16 TRBV20-1 TGCAGTGCTAGAGATACTCCGGGACAGGGGAACTATGGCTACACCTTC CSARDTPGQGNYGYTF
TRBJ2-7 TRBD2 many 16 TRBV12-3/TRBV12-4 TGTGCCAGCAGTCGCCGACTAGCGGGAGGGCCAAGGGAGCAGTACTTC CASSRRLAGGPREQYF
TRBJ2-3 NA many 16 TRBV14 TGTGCCAGCAGCCAAGCCCAGAAGCGTAGCACAGATACGCAGTATTTT CASSQAQKRSTDTQYF
TRBJ1-1 NA NA 12 TRBV3-1 TGTGCCAGCAGCCAAGTTACGGGGGAAGCTTTCTTT CASSQVTGEAFF
TRBJ1-4 NA few 13 TRBV7-2 TGTGCCAGCAGTTTTGAGGCTGGAGAAAAACTGTTTTTT CASSFEAGEKLFF
TRBJ1-1 NA many 13 TRBV29-1 TGCAGCGCGTGGGACGGGAGGGGATCTGAAGCTTTCTTT CSAWDGRGSEAFF
TRBJ1-1 NA many 12 TRBV28 TGTGCCAGCAGGACAGATCACACTGAAGCTTTCTTT CASRTDHTEAFF
TRBJ2-5 TRBD1 many 15 TRBV5-6 TGTGCCAGCAGCTCCCCCCGGGGACAGCAAGAGACCCAGTACTTC CASSSPRGQQETQYF
TRBJ2-2 NA few 15 TRBV7-9 TGTGCCAGCAGATGGCCGGGACACAACACCGGGGAGCTGTTTTTT CASRWPGHNTGELFF
TRBJ2-2 TRBD2 few 15 TRBV24-1 TGTGCCACCAGGGGCAGGCGGGAGCAAAGCGGGGAGCTGTTTTTT CATRGRREQSGELFF
TRBJ2-3 TRBD2 many 17 TRBV24-1 TGTGCCACCAGTGACCACCGACTAGCGGGAGGAGTAGATACGCAGTATTTT CATSDHRLAGGVDTQYF
TRBJ1-1 NA many 13 TRBV6-4 TGTGCCAGCAGTTCAGGGATGAACACTGAAGCTTTCTTT CASSSGMNTEAFF
TRBJ1-3 TRBD1 NA 14 TRBV11-3 TGTGCCAGCAGCCCGGACAGGTCTGGAAACACCATATATTTT CASSPDRSGNTIYF
TRBJ2-4 TRBD1 NA 14 TRBV7-3 TGTGCCAGCAGCTTGCGACAGGGGGCCGACATTCAGTACTTC CASSLRQGADIQYF
TRBJ2-7 TRBD1 many 14 TRBV18 TGTGCCAGCTCACCCGGGACAGGGGTATACGAGCAGTACTTC CASSPGTGVYEQYF
TRBJ2-5 TRBD2 few 17 TRBV7-9 TGTGCCAGCAGCTCCCCGCGGACTAGCGGGGGGAAAGAGACCCAGTACTTC CASSSPRTSGGKETQYF
TRBJ2-7 NA many 12 TRBV5-1 TGCGCCAGCAGTCAGGGTAGCAACGAGCAGTACTTC CASSQGSNEQYF
TRBJ2-1 TRBD2 NA 15 TRBV5-1 TGCGCCAGCAGCCTCGATCCCGGGACTAGCAATGAGCAGTTCTTC CASSLDPGTSNEQFF
TRBJ2-6 TRBD1 many 16 TRBV20-1 TGCAGTGCTAGTCAGGGGGCTATATCTGGGGCCAACGTCCTGACTTTC CSASQGAISGANVLTF
TRBJ2-3 TRBD1 few 15 TRBV6-5 TGTGCCAGCACCAGGCAGGGGGCAGATACAGATACGCAGTATTTT CASTRQGADTDTQYF